The 5 T cell receptor beta chains listed next were all sequenced from one sample in a study of blood T cell repertoires in COVID-19. The assay was immunoSEQ multiplex PCR, and TCRdb's table has in-frame clones only and misses some. This sample carries about 53,000 clones, just under 85% of them seen once, and the ten largest clones take around 14%. Sample: peripheral blood. The receptors come from a human donor in a cohort sampled during active COVID-19.

The chain carries TRBV28 and TRBJ1-1; tentative D call: TRBD1 (6 bases). With 6 bases removed from V and 5 bases from J, the gap between germline ends came to 16 bases. Germline CDR1 reads MDHEN; CDR2 reads SYDVKM. The length of the CDR3 is 14 residues. This CDR3 is CASRLPGQETEAFF. The CDR3 coding sequence is TGTGCCAGCAGACTTCCGGGACAAGAGACTGAAGCTTTCTTT.

The J gene is TRBJ2-3, the V gene TRBV7-2; 9 positions match TRBD2. The CDR3 is 16 residues long. Trimming cost V 3 bases and J 5 bases; bases outside gene matches: 9. From germline, CDR1 is SGHTA and CDR2 FQGNSA. The CDR3 loop reads CASSFAGGGVEDTQYF. In nucleotides, the CDR3 is TGTGCCAGCAGCTTCGCGGGGGGGGGTGTGGAAGATACGCAGTATTTT. The full variable domain, with the rest looked up from reference TRBV7-2 and TRBJ2-3, is GAGVSQSPSNKVTEKGKDVELRCDPISGHTALYWYRQSLGQGLEFLIYFQGNSAPDKSGLPSDRFSAERTGGSVSTLTIQRTQQEDSAVYLCASSFAGGGVEDTQYFGPGTRLTVL.

The chain couples TRBV30 to TRBJ2-1; D is possibly TRBD2 (5 bases). Trimming removed 0 bases at V and 12 bases at J, with 9 bases between. Germline loops: CDR1 GTSNPN, CDR2 SVGIG (reference sequence). This CDR3 has 11 amino acids. The CDR3 sequence: CAWSVGLSQFF. The CDR3, as DNA: TGTGCCTGGAGTGTCGGACTTTCGCAGTTCTTC.

The chain employs TRBV19 and TRBJ2-5; perhaps TRBD1 as D (6 bases). The V end was cut by 3 bases, the J end by 2 bases, with 10 bases between. The CDR3 loop spans 14 amino acids. Per the germline V gene, CDR1 is LNHDA and CDR2 is SQIVND (reference sequence). In DNA, the CDR3 is TGTGCCAGTAGTATCTGGCAGGGGCAAGAGACCCAGTACTTC. It translates to CASSIWQGQETQYF.

In its sample, this clone was seen once. The chain has TRBV6-2 or TRBV6-3 and TRBJ1-3; D ambiguous. The CDR3 covers 17 residues. V shed 2 bases and J shed 0 bases, with 14 bases lying between them. The germline gives CDR1 MNHEY, CDR2 SVGEGT. In nucleotides, the CDR3 is TGTGCCAGCAGTTACACCCGAAACAGCCTCTCTGGAAACACCATATATTTT. The encoded protein is CASSYTRNSLSGNTIYF.